The T cell receptor (beta chain) under discussion was sequenced for a study of identical twins (dated by TCRdb to between 2015 and 2016). In terms of the full investigation: To test whether fetal clonotypes persist, the study used deep sequencing on TCR alpha and beta repertoires from monozygotic twins, unrelated adults of various ages, and cord blood. Replicate twin experiments were performed at different times using different library preparation protocols to rule out contamination. Results the study describes overall, beyond this receptor: Zero-insertion analyses could be partly confounded by invariant T cells such as MAIT and iNKT, though diverse VJ usage argued against such confounding for most clonotypes. In monozygotic twins, recombination models systematically underestimated out-of-frame TCR alpha sharing, but the models matched the sharing seen between unrelated individuals. Out-of-frame TCR alpha sequences shared between twins showed an excess of low generation-probability sequences compared with coincidental sharing between unrelated individuals. The excess sharing between twins in beta out-of-frame sequences was weaker because fewer shared sequences reduced the signal-to-noise ratio. Conclusions relied on cross-sectional statistical analysis, since the same donors could not be followed over many years. Fewer insertions were carried by abundant cord blood beta clonotypes; a weaker similar trend was observed in young adult naive repertoires, while no such trend was observed in memory repertoires.

V is shortened by 4 bases, J by 2 bases, and the region joining them spans 13 bases. Counted from cysteine to phenylalanine, this CDR3 has 15 amino acids. Only the CDR3 portion is preserved as DNA: 45 bases, with reading frame beginning at the first base. From a lookup of the germline V gene, CDR1 and CDR2 are SGDLS and YYNGEE. A word on this clonotype: Its target antigen remains unknown. No base quality information exists; no much larger clone differs at one position.

All donors were healthy Caucasians. Three pairs of female monozygotic twins, all aged 18 to 29 years, made up the twin cohort. CD4+ and CD8+ T cell populations were isolated with positive isolation kits from Invitrogen. Libraries were prepared through 5' RACE. Sequencing instrument: Illumina HiSeq 2000. Template switching added a universal primer binding site, and the final cDNA carried a unique molecular identifier that allowed TCR cDNA molecules to be counted accurately. First-strand cDNA for TCR alpha and beta chains was synthesized from specific primers in the conserved constant-segment region. To control for contamination, each cDNA library was double barcoded with a SMART-Mk sample barcode plus Illumina barcodes. TruSeq adapter sequences, together with Illumina sample barcodes, were added in two successive PCR steps. Sequencing of the TCR alpha and beta cDNA libraries was done on the Illumina HiSeq platform using custom primers. In the original analysis: MiGEC was used to process raw reads and extract unique molecular identifiers, and MiXCR was used to find CDR3 positions. Recombination models were inferred per individual with the repgenHMM and IGoR tools using an EM algorithm. The analysis of shared clonotypes was done with the tcR package in R, with sharing normalized by the product of cloneset sizes. Out-of-frame nonproductive sequences were analyzed to study raw recombination free of thymic and clonal selection effects. TCRdb redid the processing of the public reads, applying fastp at Q25 and MiXCR, and retained in-frame beta chains. Every entry covers one CDR3 protein and lists the most common genes and DNA from its rows. The V and J calls were not made by the authors but by TCRdb's processing. The sample includes about 520,000 distinct CDR3 sequences, with 22% observed a single time. The ten largest clones take up 0.91% of the sample.

This sample also belongs to another study, concerning T cells expressing NK-cell markers. Taken from the second paper: TCR beta-chain repertoires were profiled in sorted CD3+CD56+NKG2C+, CD3+CD56+NKG2C- and CD3+CD56-NKG2C+ T-cell subsets from several donors. Of the eight sequenced donors, seven were found to be HCMV-seropositive and one was found to be HCMV-seronegative. In several experiments an anti-gammadeltaTCR antibody was added to restrict sorting to alphabetaTCR-expressing T cells. In several donors, the dominant CD3+CD56+NKG2C+ clonotypes were found to rank among the top 10 CD8+ clonotypes and to make up about 1.0-7.5% of CD8+ T cells. Those dominant clonotypes were again the most abundant among CD3+CD56-NKG2C+ cells in several donors, at about 28.3-65%. Whether the expanded NKG2C-expressing T cell clones were specific for HCMV antigens was left unclear. Randomly selected healthy volunteers, three men and five women, were used as the eight sequenced donors. HCMV-specific IgG was detected in serum with a commercial ELISA kit to determine HCMV serostatus. MIGEC was used to demultiplex reads and group the reads by UMI, and MiTCR was used to assemble and quantify clonotypes. To remove erroneous sequences, TCR cDNA sequences were retained only when supported by two or more reads. Downstream repertoire analysis used the tcR package, and clonotypes were matched across fractions by CDR3 nucleotide sequence plus V segment. VDJmatch was used to annotate antigen specificity against VDJdb, with one amino acid substitution in CDR3 allowed.

This clonotype was sampled from a woman aged 18 to 35 in good health. The rearrangement joined TRBV9 to TRBJ2-1; matching of 5 bases hints at TRBD2 as the D gene. The sequenced sample was CD4+ T cells sorted from blood. The sequenced DNA is TGTGCCAGCAGCTCAAGCGGAAACACCTACAATGAGCAGTTCTTC. Its protein reads: CASSSSGNTYNEQFF.